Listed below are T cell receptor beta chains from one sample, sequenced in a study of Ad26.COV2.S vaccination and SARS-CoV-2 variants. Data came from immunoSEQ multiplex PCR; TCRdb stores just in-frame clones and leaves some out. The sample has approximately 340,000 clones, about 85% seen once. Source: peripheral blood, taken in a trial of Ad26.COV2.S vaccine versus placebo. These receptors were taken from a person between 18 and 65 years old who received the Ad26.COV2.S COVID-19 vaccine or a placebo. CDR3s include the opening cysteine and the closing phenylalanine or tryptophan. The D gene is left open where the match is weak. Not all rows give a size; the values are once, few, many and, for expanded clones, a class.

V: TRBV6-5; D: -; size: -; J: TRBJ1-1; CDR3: CASSPRTGHTEAFF; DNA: TGTGCCAGCAGTCCCCGGACGGGCCACACTGAAGCTTTCTTT
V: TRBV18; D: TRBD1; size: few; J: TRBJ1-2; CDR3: CASSPNRGDNYGYTF; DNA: TGTGCCAGCTCACCAAACAGGGGCGACAACTATGGCTACACCTTC
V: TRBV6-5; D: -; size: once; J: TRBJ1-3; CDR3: CASSSGQTGNTIYF; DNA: TGTGCCAGCAGTTCTGGCCAGACCGGAAACACCATATATTTT
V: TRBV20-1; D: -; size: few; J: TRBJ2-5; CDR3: CSASLRVGQETQYF; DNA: TGCAGTGCTAGTTTGCGGGTGGGTCAAGAGACCCAGTACTTC
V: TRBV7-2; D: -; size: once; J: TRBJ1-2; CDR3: CASSSDSYGYTF; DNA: TGTGCCAGCAGCTCGGACAGCTATGGCTACACCTTC
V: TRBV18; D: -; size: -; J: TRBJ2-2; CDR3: CASSPGTTGELFF; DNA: TGTGCCAGCTCACCGGGGACCACCGGGGAGCTGTTTTTT
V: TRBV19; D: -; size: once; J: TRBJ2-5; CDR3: CASSIGRGDARETQYF; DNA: TGTGCCAGTAGTATAGGAAGGGGAGATGCGAGAGAGACCCAGTACTTC
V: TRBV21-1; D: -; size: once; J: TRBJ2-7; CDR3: CASNLGLAGGGEQYF; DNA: TGTGCCAGCAACCTTGGACTAGCGGGAGGGGGTGAGCAGTACTTC
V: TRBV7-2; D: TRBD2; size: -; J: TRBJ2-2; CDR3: CASSWIAGGAGELFF; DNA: TGTGCCAGCAGCTGGATAGCGGGAGGCGCCGGGGAGCTGTTTTTT
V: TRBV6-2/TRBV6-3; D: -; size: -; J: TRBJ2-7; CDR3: CASSFRYEQYF; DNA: TGTGCCAGCAGTTTTAGGTACGAGCAGTACTTC
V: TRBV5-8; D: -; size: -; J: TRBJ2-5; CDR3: CASSLGRKGIGETQYF; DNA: TGTGCCAGCAGCTTGGGGAGAAAGGGGATCGGGGAGACCCAGTACTTC
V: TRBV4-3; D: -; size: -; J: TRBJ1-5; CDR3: CASSQDHSYSNQPQHF; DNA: TGCGCCAGCAGCCAAGATCACAGCTATAGCAATCAGCCCCAGCATTTT
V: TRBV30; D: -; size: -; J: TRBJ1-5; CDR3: CAWSRGGAPGQPQHF; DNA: TGTGCCTGGAGTCGGGGCGGGGCGCCCGGGCAGCCCCAGCATTTT
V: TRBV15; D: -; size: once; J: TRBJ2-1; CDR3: CATSRARPNEQFF; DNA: TGTGCCACCAGCAGAGCCAGACCCAATGAGCAGTTCTTC
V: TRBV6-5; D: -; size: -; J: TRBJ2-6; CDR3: CASRPSRPGANVLTF; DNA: TGTGCCAGCAGGCCCTCAAGACCTGGGGCCAACGTCCTGACTTTC
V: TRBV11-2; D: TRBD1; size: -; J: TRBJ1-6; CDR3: CASSSTGGRLDSPLHF; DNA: TGTGCCAGCAGCTCGACAGGGGGCAGGTTGGATTCACCCCTCCACTTT
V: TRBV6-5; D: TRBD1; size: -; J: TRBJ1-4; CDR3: CASSPGGAGEKLFF; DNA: TGTGCCAGCAGTCCAGGGGGCGCAGGTGAAAAACTGTTTTTT
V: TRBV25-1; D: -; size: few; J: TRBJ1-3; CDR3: CASSDSGNTIYF; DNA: TGTGCCAGCAGTGACTCTGGAAACACCATATATTTT
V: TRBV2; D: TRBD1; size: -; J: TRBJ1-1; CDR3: CASSEALTGGVAFF; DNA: TGTGCCAGCAGTGAAGCATTGACAGGGGGCGTAGCTTTCTTT
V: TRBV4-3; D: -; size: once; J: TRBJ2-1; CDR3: CASSDERDISSEQFF; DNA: TGCGCCAGCAGCGACGAAAGGGACATTAGTAGTGAGCAGTTCTTC
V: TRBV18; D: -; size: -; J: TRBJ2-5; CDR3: CASSPGEETQYF; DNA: TGTGCCAGCTCACCCGGCGAAGAGACCCAGTACTTC
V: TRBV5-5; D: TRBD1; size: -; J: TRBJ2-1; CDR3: CASSLMTGSYNEQFF; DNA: TGTGCCAGCAGCTTGATGACAGGGAGCTACAATGAGCAGTTCTTC
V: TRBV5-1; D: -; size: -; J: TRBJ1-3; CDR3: CASSLERGLSGNTIYF; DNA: TGCGCCAGCAGCTTGGAGAGGGGGTTGTCTGGAAACACCATATATTTT
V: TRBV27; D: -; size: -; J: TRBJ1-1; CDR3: CASSLRSPGYRGNTEAFF; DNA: TGTGCCAGCAGTTTAAGGTCCCCAGGGTATAGGGGGAACACTGAAGCTTTCTTT
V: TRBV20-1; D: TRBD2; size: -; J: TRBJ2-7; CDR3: CSASGLGVYEQYF; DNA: TGCAGTGCTAGTGGACTAGGAGTCTACGAGCAGTACTTC
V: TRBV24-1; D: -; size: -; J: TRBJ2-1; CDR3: CATSDNRAGNNEQFF; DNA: TGTGCCACCAGTGATAATAGGGCCGGAAACAATGAGCAGTTCTTC
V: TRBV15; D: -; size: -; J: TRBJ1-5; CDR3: CATRQGYNQPQHF; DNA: TGTGCCACCAGGCAAGGATACAATCAGCCCCAGCATTTT
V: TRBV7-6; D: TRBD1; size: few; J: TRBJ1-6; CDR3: CASRNRGPVEPLHF; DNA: TGTGCCAGCAGGAACAGGGGACCAGTTGAACCCCTCCACTTT
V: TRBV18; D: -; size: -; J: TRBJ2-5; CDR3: CASSVWRETQYF; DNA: TGTGCCAGCTCCGTCTGGCGTGAGACCCAGTACTTC
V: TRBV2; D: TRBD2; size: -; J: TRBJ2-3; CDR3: CASRDLAGGPASPDTQYF; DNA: TGTGCCAGCAGGGATCTAGCGGGAGGCCCCGCCAGTCCCGATACGCAGTATTTT
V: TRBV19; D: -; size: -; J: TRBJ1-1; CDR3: CASSYLGSPVEAFF; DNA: TGTGCCAGTAGCTATCTAGGGTCTCCTGTTGAGGCTTTCTTT
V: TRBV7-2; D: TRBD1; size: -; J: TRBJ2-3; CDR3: CASSHQGQGTDTQYF; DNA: TGTGCCAGCAGCCACCAGGGACAGGGGACAGATACGCAGTATTTT
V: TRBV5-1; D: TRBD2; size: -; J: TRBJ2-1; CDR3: CASSHGLAGLNEQFF; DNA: TGCGCCAGCAGCCACGGACTAGCCGGGCTGAATGAGCAGTTCTTC
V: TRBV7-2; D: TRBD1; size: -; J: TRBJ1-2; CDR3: CASSSTGGILFLGYTF; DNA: TGTGCCAGCAGCTCGACAGGGGGCATTTTATTCCTTGGCTACACCTTC
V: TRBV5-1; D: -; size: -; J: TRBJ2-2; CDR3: CASGTGTNTGELFF; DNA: TGCGCCAGCGGCACAGGGACGAACACCGGGGAGCTGTTTTTT
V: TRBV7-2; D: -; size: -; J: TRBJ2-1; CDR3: CASSLQLAGQFF; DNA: TGTGCCAGCAGCTTACAGCTAGCTGGGCAGTTCTTC
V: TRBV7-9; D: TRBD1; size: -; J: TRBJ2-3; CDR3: CASSWETGGVIDTQYF; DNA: TGTGCCAGCAGCTGGGAAACAGGGGGCGTTATAGATACGCAGTATTTT
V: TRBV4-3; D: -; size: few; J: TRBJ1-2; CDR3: CASSQVFDDYLYTF; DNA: TGCGCCAGCAGCCAAGTCTTCGACGATTACCTCTACACCTTC
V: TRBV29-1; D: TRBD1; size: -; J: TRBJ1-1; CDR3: CSVTLDRGEAFF; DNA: TGCAGCGTAACCCTAGACAGGGGCGAAGCTTTCTTT
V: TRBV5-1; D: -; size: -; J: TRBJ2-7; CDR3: CASSKQVGSRGEQYF; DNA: TGCGCCAGCAGCAAACAGGTGGGGTCGAGGGGAGAGCAGTACTTC
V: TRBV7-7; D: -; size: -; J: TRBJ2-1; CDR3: CASNPTGAGGGNEQFF; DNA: TGTGCCAGCAACCCAACAGGGGCGGGAGGAGGCAATGAGCAGTTCTTC
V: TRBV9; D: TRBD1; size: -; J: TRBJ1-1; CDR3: CASSTPGTGLNTEAFF; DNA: TGTGCCAGCAGCACCCCCGGGACAGGACTGAACACTGAAGCTTTCTTT
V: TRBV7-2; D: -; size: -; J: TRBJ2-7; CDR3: CASSSAENTVYEQYF; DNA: TGTGCCAGCAGCTCAGCGGAGAATACCGTGTACGAGCAGTACTTC
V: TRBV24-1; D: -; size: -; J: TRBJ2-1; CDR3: CATSSRVSYNEQFF; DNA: TGTGCCACCAGTTCGAGGGTCTCCTACAATGAGCAGTTCTTC
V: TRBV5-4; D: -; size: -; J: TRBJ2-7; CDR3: CASSTIGPPDSYEQYF; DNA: TGTGCCAGCAGTACCATCGGACCGCCAGACTCCTACGAGCAGTACTTC
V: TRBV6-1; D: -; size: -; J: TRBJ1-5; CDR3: CASSEEAYSNQPQHF; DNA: TGTGCCAGCAGTGAAGAGGCTTATAGCAATCAGCCCCAGCATTTT
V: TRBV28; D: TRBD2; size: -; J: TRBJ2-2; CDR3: CASSLTTIRRPGGPNTGELFF; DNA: TGTGCCAGCAGTTTAACGACAATCCGCAGACCGGGAGGGCCGAACACCGGGGAGCTGTTTTTT